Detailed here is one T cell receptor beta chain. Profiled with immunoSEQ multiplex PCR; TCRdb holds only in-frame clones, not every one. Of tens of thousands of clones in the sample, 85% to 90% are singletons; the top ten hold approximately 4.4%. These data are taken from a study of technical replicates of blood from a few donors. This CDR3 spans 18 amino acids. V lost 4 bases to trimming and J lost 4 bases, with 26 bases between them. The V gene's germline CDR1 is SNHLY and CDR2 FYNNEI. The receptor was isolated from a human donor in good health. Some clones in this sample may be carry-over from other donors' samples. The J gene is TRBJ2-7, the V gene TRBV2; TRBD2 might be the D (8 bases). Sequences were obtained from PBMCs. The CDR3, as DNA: TGTGCCAGCAGTGGGAGCCTGCGGGAGGCAGGGGGAGTGTACGAGCAGTACTTC. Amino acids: CASSGSLREAGGVYEQYF.